This T cell receptor (beta chain) was sequenced during a study of graft-versus-host responses after intestinal transplantation. Study as a whole: All recipients were transplanted with multivisceral, liver-intestinal, or isolated intestinal grafts. Once they had received anti-thymocyte globulin induction, all recipients took tacrolimus and steroids for about three years.

Details on this clone: Its antigen is not identified.

Whole-study findings and limits: Association was observed between peak circulating GvH clone levels and early post-transplant HvG declines.

Germline loops: CDR1 SEHNR, CDR2 FQNEAQ (reference sequence). This CDR3 is built from 14 residues. Deletions cut 0 bases from V and 6 bases from J, with 8 bases between. Clones were sequenced by immunoSEQ multiplex PCR, and TCRdb holds only the in-frame ones, with some missing. The sample lists 35,000 to 45,000 clones, approximately 95% occurring once. This chain uses TRBV7-9 with TRBJ2-2; no clear D gene. The specimen was unstimulated CD4+ T cells sorted from spleen or lymph node cells, collected before transplant. This clonotype was sampled from a human donor who was the organ donor for an intestinal transplant. The CDR3 coding sequence is TGTGCCAGCAGCTTAGCGGCTCCGTCCGGGGAGCTGTTTTTT. Amino acids: CASSLAAPSGELFF.